This T cell receptor beta chain is from a study of T cell repertoires in cytomegalovirus infection. This clonotype was found many times. Using its own MiXCR run on the reads, TCRdb lists one record per CDR3 protein. The data show some 440,000 distinct CDR3 sequences, roughly 31% seen once. Input material: PBMCs. This TCR derives from a human donor in good health (CMV status not recorded). Some clones in this sample may be carry-over from other donors' samples.

Here the CDR3 reads CASRLGPETQYF. CDR3 coding DNA: TGTGCCAGCAGACTAGGGCCCGAGACCCAGTACTTC. The rearrangement uses TRBV12-3 or TRBV12-4 and TRBJ2-5, with D possibly TRBD2 on 5 matching bases. V was clipped by 6 bases and J by 5 bases, with 10 bases between them. This CDR3 has 12 amino acids.